The 5 T cell receptor beta chains below come from one sample, sequenced in a study of cytomegalovirus exposure and HLA in healthy donors. The PCR contained 60 Vbeta and 13 Jbeta primers. The protocol was immunoSEQ multiplex PCR, while the TCRdb copy is restricted to in-frame clones and leaves out a portion. The sample contains over 150,000 clones, around 80% of which appear only once. Specimen: PBMCs. These receptors came from a girl aged 2-10 years in good health and CMV-seropositive.

The chain carries TRBV2 and TRBJ2-2; TRBD1 aligns across 7 bases. The junction had 5 bases not matched to a gene; V was cut back by 7 bases and J by 0 bases. Looked up from germline, CDR1 is SNHLY and CDR2 is FYNNEI. CDR3 length: 15 residues. This CDR3 reads CASTGDSANTGELFF. The CDR3 region has the DNA TGTGCCAGCACCGGGGACAGCGCGAACACCGGGGAGCTGTTTTTT. Full variable domain (outside the CDR3, taken from reference TRBV2 and TRBJ2-2): EPEVTQTPSHQVTQMGQEVILRCVPISNHLYFYWYRQILGQKVEFLVSFYNNEISEKSEIFDDQFSVERPDGSNFTLKIRSTKLEDSAMYFCASTGDSANTGELFFGEGSRLTVL.

The table lists this clone with a few counts. This sequence joins TRBV7-9 and TRBJ2-2; 8 nucleotides align to TRBD2. The CDR3 contains 15 residues. V trimming: 2 bases; J trimming: 5 bases; junction bases outside the gene matches: 4. Per the germline V gene, CDR1 is SEHNR and CDR2 is FQNEAQ (reference sequence). The CDR3 region is CASSLMGGRTGELFF. CDR3 nucleotide sequence: TGTGCCAGCAGCTTAATGGGCGGGAGGACCGGGGAGCTGTTTTTT.

The CDR3 is CASREDSRAKNIQYF. CDR3 DNA: TGTGCCAGCAGGGAGGACAGTCGGGCCAAAAACATTCAGTACTTC. V and J are TRBV2 and TRBJ2-4, with D possibly matching TRBD1 (6 bases). Germline-derived CDR1 and CDR2 are SNHLY and FYNNEI. V lost 6 bases and J 1 base, leaving 13 bases between the germline ends. The CDR3 loop spans 15 amino acids.

The chain carries TRBV27 and TRBJ2-2; 7 positions agree with TRBD1. The germline V gene has CDR1 MNHEY and CDR2 SMNVEV (reference sequence). There are 15 residues in the CDR3. V lost 3 bases, J lost 4 bases, and 5 bases stayed unmatched. As DNA, the CDR3 is TGTGCCAGCAGTTTGGGGACAGCCCTCACCGGGGAGCTGTTTTTT. Protein sequence: CASSLGTALTGELFF.

The rearrangement uses TRBV6-4 and TRBJ1-1; no clear D. CDR3 length: 15 residues. Germline V CDR1 and CDR2: MRHNA, SNTAGT. Trimming took 0 bases from V and 4 from J, leaving 12 bases between them. CDR3 amino acids: CASSDSAYIPTEAFF. DNA for the CDR3: TGTGCCAGCAGTGACTCGGCTTACATACCCACTGAAGCTTTCTTT.